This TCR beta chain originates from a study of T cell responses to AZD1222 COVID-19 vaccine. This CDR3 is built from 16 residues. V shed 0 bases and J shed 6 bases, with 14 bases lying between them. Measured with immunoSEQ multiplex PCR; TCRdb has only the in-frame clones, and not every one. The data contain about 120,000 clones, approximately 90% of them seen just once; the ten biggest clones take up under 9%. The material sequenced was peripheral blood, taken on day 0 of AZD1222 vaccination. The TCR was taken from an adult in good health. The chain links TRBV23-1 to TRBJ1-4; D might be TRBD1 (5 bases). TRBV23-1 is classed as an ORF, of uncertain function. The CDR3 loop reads CASSQSRGGGDEKLFF. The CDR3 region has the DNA TGCGCCAGCAGTCAATCGAGGGGAGGAGGGGATGAAAAACTGTTTTTT.